This TCR beta chain comes out of a study of T-cell memory formation after mild COVID-19. About the research overall: Clusters of TCRs were largely donor specific. Findings and caveats of the study: The study found contracting CD4+ clones mainly in CM and EM and contracting CD8+ clones in EMRA. From day 15 to 85, contracting clones were balanced between CD4 and CD8, whereas later expanders leaned toward CD4+.

This clonotype was detected only a few times. Its antigen is not known. Germline CDR1 reads SGHRS; CDR2 reads YFSETQ. The CDR3 consists of 16 residues. Trimming cost V 3 bases and J 8 bases, with 23 bases left between them. TCRdb redid the calling of the 5' RACE reads with MiXCR, one entry per CDR3 protein. The repertoire holds 390,000 or so distinct CDR3 sequences, with roughly 15% as singletons. The chain couples TRBV5-1 to TRBJ1-2; D is perhaps TRBD1 (5 bases). The source material was PBMCs or a T cell subset sorted from them (not recorded which). The receptor's source is a man aged 18 to 29 who had mild COVID-19 (a few samples of this study predate the infection). Cell type and time point are not known. CDR3 in amino acids: CASSWGYRASFPGYTF. The CDR3 nucleotides are TGCGCCAGCAGCTGGGGCTACCGGGCTTCTTTTCCGGGCTACACCTTC.